This is a list of T cell receptor beta chains from one sample in a study of shared clonotypes between healthy human individuals. Assay: immunoSEQ multiplex PCR; the TCRdb copy retains only in-frame clones and omits some. The sample holds some 2.1 million clones; approximately 95% are singletons and the top ten take 0.13%. Sequencing was performed on naive CD4+ T cells sorted from blood. The receptors stem from a man between 18 and 29 years old in good health. CDR3s include the opening cysteine and the closing phenylalanine or tryptophan. D genes are given only for firm matches. Size tells how often a clone was seen (once, few, many) or the class of an expanded clone, and some rows leave it out.

v_gene,j_gene,d_gene,abundance,CDR3aa,CDR3nt
TRBV28,TRBJ2-5,TRBD1,once,CASRTRTGWQETQYF,TGTGCCAGCAGGACACGGACAGGGTGGCAAGAGACCCAGTACTTC
TRBV18,TRBJ2-7,TRBD1,NA,CASSSDRAGYEQYF,TGTGCCAGCTCATCGGACAGGGCGGGCTACGAGCAGTACTTC
TRBV19,TRBJ1-6,NA,NA,CASSIVDGNNSPLHF,TGTGCCAGTAGTATAGTAGACGGAAATAATTCACCCCTCCACTTT
TRBV6-5,TRBJ1-2,TRBD1,NA,CASSYGWGQGNYGYTF,TGTGCCAGCAGTTACGGGTGGGGACAGGGGAACTATGGCTACACCTTC
TRBV9,TRBJ2-7,NA,NA,CASSVDDYEQYF,TGTGCCAGCAGCGTAGACGACTACGAGCAGTACTTC
TRBV5-1,TRBJ1-2,NA,NA,CASSGGPANYGYTF,TGCGCCAGCAGCGGAGGCCCAGCTAACTATGGCTACACCTTC
TRBV28,TRBJ1-2,TRBD1,once,CASSLGQQQGYTF,TGTGCCAGCAGTTTGGGACAGCAGCAGGGCTACACCTTC
TRBV28,TRBJ1-6,TRBD1,once,CASSLGDRATLHF,TGTGCCAGCAGTTTAGGGGACAGAGCAACCCTCCACTTT
TRBV18,TRBJ2-1,NA,once,CASSAGRIASIGSYNEQFF,TGTGCCAGCTCAGCCGGTCGGATAGCCAGTATCGGCTCCTACAATGAGCAGTTCTTC
TRBV19,TRBJ1-5,NA,NA,CASSIVSLGNQPQHF,TGTGCCAGTAGTATAGTGTCCCTGGGCAATCAGCCCCAGCATTTT
TRBV10-3,TRBJ2-2,NA,once,CAISVPDTGELFF,TGTGCCATCAGTGTCCCAGATACCGGGGAGCTGTTTTTT
TRBV5-4,TRBJ2-7,NA,NA,CASSPSAIGYEQYF,TGTGCCAGCAGCCCGAGCGCTATAGGCTACGAGCAGTACTTC
TRBV5-4,TRBJ1-2,TRBD1,NA,CASSGQGFYGYTF,TGTGCCAGCAGCGGACAGGGATTCTATGGCTACACCTTC
TRBV7-8,TRBJ2-7,NA,NA,CASSPPRFLQDSYEQYF,TGTGCCAGCAGCCCCCCACGATTTCTTCAGGACTCCTACGAGCAGTACTTC
TRBV28,TRBJ1-5,TRBD1,many,CASSFLDRVNQPQHF,TGTGCCAGCAGTTTCCTAGACAGGGTTAATCAGCCCCAGCATTTT
TRBV25-1,TRBJ2-1,NA,NA,CASSEWRTQGENEQFF,TGTGCCAGCAGTGAATGGCGGACTCAAGGTGAGAATGAGCAGTTCTTC
TRBV5-1,TRBJ2-3,NA,NA,CASSLDSRNTDTQYF,TGCGCCAGCAGCCTTGACTCGAGGAACACAGATACGCAGTATTTT
TRBV30,TRBJ2-1,TRBD1,NA,CAWSSWDRVHNEQFF,TGTGCCTGGAGTAGTTGGGACAGGGTGCACAATGAGCAGTTCTTC
TRBV9,TRBJ2-1,NA,NA,CASSVRGDTDEQFF,TGTGCCAGCAGCGTAAGGGGGGATACGGATGAGCAGTTCTTC
TRBV4-3,TRBJ1-5,NA,NA,CASSPVVGTQPQHF,TGCGCCAGCAGCCCCGTGGTGGGCACACAGCCCCAGCATTTT